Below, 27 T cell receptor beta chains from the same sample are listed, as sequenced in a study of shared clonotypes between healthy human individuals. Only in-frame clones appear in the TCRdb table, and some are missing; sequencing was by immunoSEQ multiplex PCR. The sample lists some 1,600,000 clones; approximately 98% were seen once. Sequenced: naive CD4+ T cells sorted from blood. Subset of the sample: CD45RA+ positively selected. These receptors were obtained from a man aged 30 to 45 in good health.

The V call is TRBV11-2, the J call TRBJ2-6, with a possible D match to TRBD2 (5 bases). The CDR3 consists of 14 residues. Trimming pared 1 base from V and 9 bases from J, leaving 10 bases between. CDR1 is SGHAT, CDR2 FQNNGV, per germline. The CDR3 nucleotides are TGTGCCAGCAGCTTAGTTACTGCGGGCAACGTCCTGACTTTC. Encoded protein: CASSLVTAGNVLTF.

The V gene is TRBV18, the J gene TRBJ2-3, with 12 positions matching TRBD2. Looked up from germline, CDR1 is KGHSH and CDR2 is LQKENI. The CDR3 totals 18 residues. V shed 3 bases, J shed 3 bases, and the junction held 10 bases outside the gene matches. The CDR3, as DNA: TGTGCCAGCTCACCGCCCCGACTAGCGGGAGTAGGGACAGATACGCAGTATTTT. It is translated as CASSPPRLAGVGTDTQYF.

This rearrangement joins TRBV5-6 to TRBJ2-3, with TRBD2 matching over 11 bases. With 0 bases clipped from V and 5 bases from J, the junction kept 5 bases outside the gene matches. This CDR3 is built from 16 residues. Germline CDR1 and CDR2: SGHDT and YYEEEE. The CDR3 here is CASSLVSGRAGDTQYF. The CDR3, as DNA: TGTGCCAGCAGCTTGGTTAGCGGGAGGGCCGGAGATACGCAGTATTTT.

CDR3 coding DNA: TGTGCCAGCAGCCTGGGACTAGCGAACACAGATACGCAGTATTTT. Amino acids: CASSLGLANTDTQYF. The chain couples TRBV7-9 to TRBJ2-3, with TRBD2 identical over 10 bases. The germline V gene encodes CDR1 SEHNR and CDR2 FQNEAQ (reference sequence). The CDR3 sequence is 15 residues long. Losses at the gene ends were 5 bases for V and 2 bases for J; bases not matched to a gene: 4. Full variable domain (missing parts from reference TRBV7-9 and TRBJ2-3): DTGVSQNPRHKITKRGQNVTFRCDPISEHNRLYWYRQTLGQGPEFLTYFQNEAQLEKSRLLSDRFSAERPKGSFSTLEIQRTEQGDSAMYLCASSLGLANTDTQYFGPGTRLTVL.

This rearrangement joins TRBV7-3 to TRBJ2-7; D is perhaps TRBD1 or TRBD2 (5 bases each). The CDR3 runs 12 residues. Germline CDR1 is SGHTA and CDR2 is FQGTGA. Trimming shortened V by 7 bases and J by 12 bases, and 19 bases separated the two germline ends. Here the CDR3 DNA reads TGTGCCAGCACCCCGGGACCGCGATTCCGGTACTTC. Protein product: CASTPGPRFRYF. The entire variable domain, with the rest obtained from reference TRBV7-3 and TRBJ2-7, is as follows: GAGVSQTPSNKVTEKGKYVELRCDPISGHTALYWYRQSLGQGPEFLIYFQGTGAADDSGLPNDRFFAVRPEGSVSTLKIQRTERGDSAVYLCASTPGPRFRYFGPGTRLTVT.

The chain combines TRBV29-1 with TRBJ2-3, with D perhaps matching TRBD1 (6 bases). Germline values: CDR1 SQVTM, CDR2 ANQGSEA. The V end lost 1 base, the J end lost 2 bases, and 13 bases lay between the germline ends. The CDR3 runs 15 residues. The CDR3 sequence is CSVEGGDKPTDTQYF. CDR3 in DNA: TGCAGCGTTGAAGGAGGGGACAAACCCACAGATACGCAGTATTTT.

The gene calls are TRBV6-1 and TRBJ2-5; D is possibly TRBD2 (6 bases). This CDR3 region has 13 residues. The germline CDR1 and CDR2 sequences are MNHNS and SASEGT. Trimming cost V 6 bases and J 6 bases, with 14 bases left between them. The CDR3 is CASSGAGGKTQYF. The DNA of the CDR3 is TGTGCCAGCAGCGGAGCGGGTGGCAAGACCCAGTACTTC.

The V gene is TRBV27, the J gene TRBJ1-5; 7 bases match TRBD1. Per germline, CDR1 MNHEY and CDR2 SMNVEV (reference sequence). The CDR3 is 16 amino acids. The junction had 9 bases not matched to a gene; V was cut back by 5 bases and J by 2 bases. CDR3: CASSGYRGPGNQPQHF. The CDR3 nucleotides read TGTGCCAGCAGTGGGTACAGGGGACCGGGCAATCAGCCCCAGCATTTT.

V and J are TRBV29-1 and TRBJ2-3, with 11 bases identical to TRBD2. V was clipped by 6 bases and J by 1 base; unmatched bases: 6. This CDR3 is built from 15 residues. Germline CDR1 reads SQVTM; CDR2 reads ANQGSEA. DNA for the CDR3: TGCAGCGTCCCTATAGCGGGAGGGCGCACAGATACGCAGTATTTT. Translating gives CSVPIAGGRTDTQYF.

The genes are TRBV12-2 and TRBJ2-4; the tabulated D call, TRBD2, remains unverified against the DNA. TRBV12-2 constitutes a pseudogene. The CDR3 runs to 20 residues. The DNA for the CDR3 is TGTGCAAGTCGCTTAGCGGAGGAAAGAAAGGGTCGAATGGCCAAAAACATTCAGTACTTC. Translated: CASRLAEERKGRMAKNIQYF.

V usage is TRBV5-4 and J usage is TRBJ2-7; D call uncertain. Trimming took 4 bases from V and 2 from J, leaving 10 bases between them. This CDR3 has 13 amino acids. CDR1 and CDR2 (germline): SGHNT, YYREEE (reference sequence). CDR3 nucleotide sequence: TGTGCCAGCAGCACTCGACAAACCTACGAGCAGTACTTC. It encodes CASSTRQTYEQYF.

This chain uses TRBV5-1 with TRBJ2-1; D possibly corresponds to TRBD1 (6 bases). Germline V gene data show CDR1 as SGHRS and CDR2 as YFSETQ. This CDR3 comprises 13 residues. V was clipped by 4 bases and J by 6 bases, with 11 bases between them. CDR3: CASSPGTPNEQFF. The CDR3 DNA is TGCGCCAGCAGCCCGGGGACACCCAATGAGCAGTTCTTC.

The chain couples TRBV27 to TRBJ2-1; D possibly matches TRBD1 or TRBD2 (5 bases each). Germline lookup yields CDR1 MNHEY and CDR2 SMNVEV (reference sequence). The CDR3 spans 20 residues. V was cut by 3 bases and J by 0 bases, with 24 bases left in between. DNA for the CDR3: TGTGCCAGCAGTTTTTCTGCCTGGTCGGGGCCCTCCTCCTCCTACAATGAGCAGTTCTTC. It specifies CASSFSAWSGPSSSYNEQFF.

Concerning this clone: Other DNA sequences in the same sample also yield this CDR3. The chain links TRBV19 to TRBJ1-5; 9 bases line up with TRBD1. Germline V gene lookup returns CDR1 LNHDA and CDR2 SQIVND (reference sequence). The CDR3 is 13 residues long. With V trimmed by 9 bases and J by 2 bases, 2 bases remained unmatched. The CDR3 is CASRDRGNQPQHF. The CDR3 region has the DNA TGTGCCAGCCGGGACAGGGGCAATCAGCCCCAGCATTTT.

The CDR3 reads CASGTKIGQAYEQYF. The CDR3 DNA sequence: TGTGCCAGCGGTACCAAGATCGGACAGGCCTACGAGCAGTACTTC. This chain joins TRBV6-5 and TRBJ2-7; 7 positions match TRBD1. This CDR3 region has 15 residues. The V and J ends lost 8 bases and 2 bases, in that order; junction bases with no gene match: 12. Germline CDR1 reads MNHEY; CDR2 reads SVGAGI.

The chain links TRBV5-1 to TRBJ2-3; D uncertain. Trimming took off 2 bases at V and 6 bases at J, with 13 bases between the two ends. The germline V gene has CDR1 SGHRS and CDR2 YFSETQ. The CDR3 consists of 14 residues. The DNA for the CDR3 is TGCGCCAGCAGCTTATACGAGCATCGGGATACGCAGTATTTT. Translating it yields CASSLYEHRDTQYF.

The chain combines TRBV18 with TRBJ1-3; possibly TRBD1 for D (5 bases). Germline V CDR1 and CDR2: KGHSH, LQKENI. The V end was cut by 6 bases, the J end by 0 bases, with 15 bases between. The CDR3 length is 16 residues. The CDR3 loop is CASSPRDGSSGNTIYF. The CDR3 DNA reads TGTGCCAGCTCCCCCCGGGACGGAAGCTCTGGAAACACCATATATTTT.

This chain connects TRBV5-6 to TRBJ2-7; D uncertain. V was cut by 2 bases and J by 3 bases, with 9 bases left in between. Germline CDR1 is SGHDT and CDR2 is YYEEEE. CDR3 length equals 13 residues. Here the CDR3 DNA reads TGTGCCAGCAGCTTCGTCGAAGGCTACGAGCAGTACTTC. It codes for CASSFVEGYEQYF.

The CDR3 bases are TGTGCCAGCAGCTTCGTTTTGGGTGGCGGGAGCTGGGAGCAGTTCTTC. Translated, it gives CASSFVLGGGSWEQFF. The chain joins TRBV7-9 to TRBJ2-1; 7 nucleotides agree with TRBD2. The V and J ends lost 3 bases and 10 bases, in that order; junction bases with no gene match: 15. In germline, CDR1 is SEHNR, CDR2 FQNEAQ (reference sequence). The CDR3 consists of 16 residues.

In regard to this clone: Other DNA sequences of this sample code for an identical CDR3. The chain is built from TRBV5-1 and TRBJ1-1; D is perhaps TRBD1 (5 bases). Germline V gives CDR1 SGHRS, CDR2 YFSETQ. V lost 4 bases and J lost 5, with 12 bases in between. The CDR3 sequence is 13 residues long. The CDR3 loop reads CASSPPGRTEAFF. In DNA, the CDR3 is TGCGCCAGCAGCCCTCCAGGGCGGACTGAAGCTTTCTTT.

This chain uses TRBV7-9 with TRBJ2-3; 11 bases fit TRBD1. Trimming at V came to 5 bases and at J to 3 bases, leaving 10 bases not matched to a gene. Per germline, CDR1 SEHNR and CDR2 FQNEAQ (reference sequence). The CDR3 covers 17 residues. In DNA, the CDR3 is TGTGCCAGCAGCGCCGTTCGGGACAGGGGGGTAACAGATACGCAGTATTTT. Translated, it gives CASSAVRDRGVTDTQYF.

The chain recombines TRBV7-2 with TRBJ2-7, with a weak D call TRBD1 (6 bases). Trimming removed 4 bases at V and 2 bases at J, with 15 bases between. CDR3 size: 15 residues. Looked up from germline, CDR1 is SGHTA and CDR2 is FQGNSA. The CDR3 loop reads CASSSQGFVAYEQYF. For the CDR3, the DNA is TGTGCCAGCAGCTCCCAGGGGTTTGTGGCCTACGAGCAGTACTTC.

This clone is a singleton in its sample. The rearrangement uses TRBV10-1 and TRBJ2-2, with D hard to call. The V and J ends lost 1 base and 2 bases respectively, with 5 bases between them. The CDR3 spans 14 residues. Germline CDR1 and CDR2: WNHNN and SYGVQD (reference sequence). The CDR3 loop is CASSELGNTGELFF. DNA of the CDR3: TGCGCCAGCAGTGAGTTAGGAAACACCGGGGAGCTGTTTTTT.

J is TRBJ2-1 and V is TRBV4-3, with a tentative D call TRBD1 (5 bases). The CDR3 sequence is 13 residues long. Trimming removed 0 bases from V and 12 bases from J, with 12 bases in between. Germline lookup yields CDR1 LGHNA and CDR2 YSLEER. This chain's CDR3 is CASSQDLGLVQFF. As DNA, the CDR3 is TGCGCCAGCAGCCAAGATTTGGGGCTAGTGCAGTTCTTC.

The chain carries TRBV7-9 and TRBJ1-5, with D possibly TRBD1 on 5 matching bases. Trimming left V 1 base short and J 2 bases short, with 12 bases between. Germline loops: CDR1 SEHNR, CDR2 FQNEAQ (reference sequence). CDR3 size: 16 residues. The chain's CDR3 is CASSLGAGKGNQPQHF. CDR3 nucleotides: TGTGCCAGCAGCTTAGGAGCAGGGAAGGGCAATCAGCCCCAGCATTTT.

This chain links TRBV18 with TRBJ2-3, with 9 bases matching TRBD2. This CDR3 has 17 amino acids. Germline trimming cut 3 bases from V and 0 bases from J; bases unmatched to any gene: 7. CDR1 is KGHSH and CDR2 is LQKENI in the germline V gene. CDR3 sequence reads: CASSPYSSGISTDTQYF. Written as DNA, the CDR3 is TGTGCCAGCTCACCCTATTCTAGCGGGATTAGCACAGATACGCAGTATTTT. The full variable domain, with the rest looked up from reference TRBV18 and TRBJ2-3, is NAGVMQNPRHLVRRRGQEARLRCSPMKGHSHVYWYRQLPEEGLKFMVYLQKENIIDESGMPKERFSAEFPKEGPSILRIQQVVRGDSAAYFCASSPYSSGISTDTQYFGPGTRLTVL.

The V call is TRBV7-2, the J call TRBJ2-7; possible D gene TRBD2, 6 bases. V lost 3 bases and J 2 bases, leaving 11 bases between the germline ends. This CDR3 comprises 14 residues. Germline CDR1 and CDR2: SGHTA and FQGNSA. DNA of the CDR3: TGTGCCAGCAGCTTCCCCGGCGGGACCTACGAGCAGTACTTC. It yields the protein CASSFPGGTYEQYF.